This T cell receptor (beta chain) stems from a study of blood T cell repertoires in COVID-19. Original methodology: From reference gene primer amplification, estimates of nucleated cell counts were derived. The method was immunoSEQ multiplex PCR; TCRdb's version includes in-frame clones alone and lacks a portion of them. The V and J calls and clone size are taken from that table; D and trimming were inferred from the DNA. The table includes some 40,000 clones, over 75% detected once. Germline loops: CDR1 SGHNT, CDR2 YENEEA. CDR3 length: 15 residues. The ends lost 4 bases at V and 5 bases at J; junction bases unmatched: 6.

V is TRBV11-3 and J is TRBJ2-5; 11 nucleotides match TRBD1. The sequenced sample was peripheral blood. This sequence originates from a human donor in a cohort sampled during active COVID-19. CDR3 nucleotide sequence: TGTGCCAGCAGCTCCGGACAGGGGGCAAAGGAGACCCAGTACTTC. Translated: CASSSGQGAKETQYF. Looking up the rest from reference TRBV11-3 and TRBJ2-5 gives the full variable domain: EAGVVQSPRYKIIEKKQPVAFWCNPISGHNTLYWYLQNLGQGPELLIRYENEEAVDDSQLPKDRFSAERLKGVDSTLKIQPAELGDSAVYLCASSSGQGAKETQYFGPGTRLLVL.